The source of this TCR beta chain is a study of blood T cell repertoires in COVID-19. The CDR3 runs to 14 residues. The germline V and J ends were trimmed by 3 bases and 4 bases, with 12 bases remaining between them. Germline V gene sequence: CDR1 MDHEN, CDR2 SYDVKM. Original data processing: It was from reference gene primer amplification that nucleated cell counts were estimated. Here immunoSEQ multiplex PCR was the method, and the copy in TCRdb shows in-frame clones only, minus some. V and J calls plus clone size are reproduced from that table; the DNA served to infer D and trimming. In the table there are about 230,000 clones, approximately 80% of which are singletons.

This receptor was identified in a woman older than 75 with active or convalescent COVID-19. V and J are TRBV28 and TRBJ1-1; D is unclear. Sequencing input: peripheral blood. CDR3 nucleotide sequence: TGTGCCAGCAGTTTCAGTCCCCGGGGCACTGAAGCTTTCTTT. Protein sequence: CASSFSPRGTEAFF. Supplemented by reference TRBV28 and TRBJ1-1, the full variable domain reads DVKVTQSSRYLVKRTGEKVFLECVQDMDHENMFWYRQDPGLGLRLIYFSYDVKMKEKGDIPEGYSVSREKKERFSLILESASTNQTSMYLCASSFSPRGTEAFFGQGTRLTVV.